Included here is one TCR beta chain sequence, with context. Its antigen is not known. TCRdb's copy holds only in-frame clones and misses some; the assay was immunoSEQ multiplex PCR. The table records tens of thousands of clones, around 84% of them present only once. The CDR3 is 13 amino acids. Per the germline V gene, CDR1 is SGHRS and CDR2 is YFSETQ. Trimming shortened V by 4 bases and J by 3 bases, and 8 bases separated the two germline ends. This sample was taken from a study of OX40 agonist ivuxolimab in advanced cancers. Points from the study as a whole: Expanded clones tended on average to be more numerous among CD8+ T cells than CD4+.

The J gene is TRBJ2-1, the V gene TRBV5-1; D unclear. The sequence was collected from an adult with an advanced solid tumor such as melanoma, head and neck, liver or kidney cancer. This specimen consisted of CD4+ or CD8+ T cells sorted from blood, obtained in a trial of the OX40 agonist ivuxolimab. The chain's CDR3 is CASSPRDYNEQFF. CDR3 sequence (DNA): TGCGCCAGCAGCCCCCGTGACTACAATGAGCAGTTCTTC.